Described below is a single T cell receptor (beta chain) sequence and its context. This entry comes from a study of blood T cell repertoires in COVID-19. Background on the study: Material from acute and convalescent COVID-19 was sourced from the United States, Italy and Spain. Sources were T cells, B-cell-depleted T cells, or PBMCs; the material itself was cDNA or gDNA.

Original analysis: Estimation of nucleated cell counts was performed using reference gene primer amplification. Here immunoSEQ multiplex PCR was the method, and the copy in TCRdb shows in-frame clones only, minus some. V and J calls and clone size are given by that table; D and trimming were obtained from the DNA. This table has 30,000 to 40,000 clones, roughly four fifths appearing once. V shed 4 bases and J 0 bases; nucleotides not matched to a gene: 4. The germline V gene has CDR1 SGHTA and CDR2 FQGNSA. This CDR3 spans 15 amino acids. The sample was peripheral blood. This clonotype was obtained from a man at least 80 years old with active or convalescent COVID-19. The chain employs TRBV7-2 and TRBJ2-5; 8 nucleotides agree with TRBD1. The CDR3 DNA is TGTGCCAGCAGCTACGACAGGGGTTACCAAGAGACCCAGTACTTC. Its translation is CASSYDRGYQETQYF.